This T cell receptor (beta chain) came from a study of T cell clonotyping in hematopoietic cell transplantation. As to this clone: The antigen remains unidentified.

Clones were read by immunoSEQ multiplex PCR, and TCRdb kept only the in-frame ones, dropping some. The data show 12,000 to 15,000 clones, around 97% seen once. General study points: Pathologically expanded recipient clonotypes increased progressively from day 30 to day 180 as diversity fell.

This receptor was identified in a female patient aged 45-65 years who had an allogeneic stem cell transplant from an unrelated donor, so T cells may come from the graft donor. Some clones in this sample may be carry-over from other donors' samples. Sequences were derived from peripheral blood mononuclear cells, sampled 30 days after allogeneic stem cell transplant.

The CDR3 here is CAWSVLGTHTF. The CDR3 nucleotides are TGTGCCTGGAGCGTATTAGGTACTCACACCTTC. The rearrangement joins TRBV30 to TRBJ1-2; no clear D gene. V lost 3 bases and J lost 12, with 14 bases in between. There are 11 residues in the CDR3. Per germline, CDR1 GTSNPN and CDR2 SVGIG (reference sequence).